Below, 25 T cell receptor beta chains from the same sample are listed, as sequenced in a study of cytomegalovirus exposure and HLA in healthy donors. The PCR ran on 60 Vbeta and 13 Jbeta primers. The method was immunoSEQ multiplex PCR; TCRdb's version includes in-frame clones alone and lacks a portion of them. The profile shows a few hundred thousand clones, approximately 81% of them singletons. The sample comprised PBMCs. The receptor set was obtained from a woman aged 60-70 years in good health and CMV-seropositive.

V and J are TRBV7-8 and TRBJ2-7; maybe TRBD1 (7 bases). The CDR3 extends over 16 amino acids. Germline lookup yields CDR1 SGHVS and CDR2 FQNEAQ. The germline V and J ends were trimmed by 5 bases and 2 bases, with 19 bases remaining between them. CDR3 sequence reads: CASSDLVRRGAYEQYF. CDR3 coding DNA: TGTGCCAGCAGCGACCTCGTGCGCAGGGGGGCCTACGAGCAGTACTTC.

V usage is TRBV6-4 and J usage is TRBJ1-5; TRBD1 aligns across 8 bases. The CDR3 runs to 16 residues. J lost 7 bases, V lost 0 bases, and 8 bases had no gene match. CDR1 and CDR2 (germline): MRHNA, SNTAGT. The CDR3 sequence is CASSDSRQGQRQPQHF. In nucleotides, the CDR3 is TGTGCCAGCAGTGACTCCCGACAGGGGCAACGGCAGCCCCAGCATTTT.

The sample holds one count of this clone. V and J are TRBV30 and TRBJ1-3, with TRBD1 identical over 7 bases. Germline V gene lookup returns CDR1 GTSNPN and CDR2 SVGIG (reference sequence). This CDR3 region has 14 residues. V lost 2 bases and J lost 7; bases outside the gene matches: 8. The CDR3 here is CAWSLGGIRNTIYF. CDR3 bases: TGTGCCTGGAGTCTAGGGGGCATAAGGAACACCATATATTTT.

The CDR3 protein is CASRIQAAGSSDTQYF. CDR3 sequence (DNA): TGCGCCAGCAGAATCCAAGCGGCGGGGTCTTCAGATACGCAGTATTTT. The rearrangement joins TRBV4-1 to TRBJ2-3, with a weak D call TRBD2 (6 bases). This CDR3 is built from 16 residues. The V end was cut by 6 bases, the J end by 4 bases, with 20 bases between. Germline V CDR1 and CDR2: MGHRA, YSYEKL.

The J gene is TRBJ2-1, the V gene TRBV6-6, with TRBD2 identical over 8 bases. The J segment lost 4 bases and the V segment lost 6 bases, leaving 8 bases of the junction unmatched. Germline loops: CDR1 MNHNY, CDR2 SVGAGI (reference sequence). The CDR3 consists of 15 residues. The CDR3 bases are TGTGCCAGCAGCGGCGGGGGGAGCGTTTACAATGAGCAGTTCTTC. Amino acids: CASSGGGSVYNEQFF.

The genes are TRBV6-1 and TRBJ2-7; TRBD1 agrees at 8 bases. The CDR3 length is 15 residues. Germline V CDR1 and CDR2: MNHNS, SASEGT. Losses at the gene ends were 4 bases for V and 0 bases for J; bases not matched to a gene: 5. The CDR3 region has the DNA TGTGCCAGCAGTGTCTCTGGACAGGGCTCCTACGAGCAGTACTTC. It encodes CASSVSGQGSYEQYF.

The CDR3 spells CASSIGGWETQYF. The CDR3 DNA follows: TGTGCCAGTAGTATCGGCGGGTGGGAGACCCAGTACTTC. The genes are TRBV19 and TRBJ2-5, with a tentative D call TRBD2 (5 bases). This CDR3 has 13 amino acids. The V gene's germline CDR1 is LNHDA and CDR2 SQIVND (reference sequence). Trimming took 3 bases from V and 5 from J, leaving 10 bases between them.

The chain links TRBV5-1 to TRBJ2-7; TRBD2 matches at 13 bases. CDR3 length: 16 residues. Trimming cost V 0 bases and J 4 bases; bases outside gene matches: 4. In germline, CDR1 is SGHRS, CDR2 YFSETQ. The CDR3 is CASSLGTSGSKYEQYF. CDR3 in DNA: TGCGCCAGCAGCTTGGGGACTAGCGGGAGTAAATACGAGCAGTACTTC.

This chain's CDR3 is CSANQRNEQFF. The CDR3 nucleotides read TGCAGTGCTAATCAGCGTAATGAGCAGTTCTTC. The chain combines TRBV20-1 with TRBJ2-1; D gene unclear. Looked up from germline, CDR1 is DFQATT and CDR2 is SNEGSKA (reference sequence). The CDR3 length is 11 residues. V was pared by 4 bases and J by 7 bases, with 8 bases between.

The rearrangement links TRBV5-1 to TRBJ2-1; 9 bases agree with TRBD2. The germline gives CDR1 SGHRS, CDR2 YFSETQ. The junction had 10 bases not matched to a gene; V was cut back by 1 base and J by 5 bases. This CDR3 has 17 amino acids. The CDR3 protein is CASSLLAGSLLDNEQFF. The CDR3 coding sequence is TGCGCCAGCAGCTTGCTAGCGGGGAGCCTCCTGGACAATGAGCAGTTCTTC.

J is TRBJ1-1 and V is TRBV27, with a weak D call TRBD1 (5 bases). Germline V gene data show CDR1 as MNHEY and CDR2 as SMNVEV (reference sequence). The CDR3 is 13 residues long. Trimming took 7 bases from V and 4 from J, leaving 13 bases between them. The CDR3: CASTIPGGTEAFF. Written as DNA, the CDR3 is TGTGCCAGCACCATCCCGGGGGGCACTGAAGCTTTCTTT.

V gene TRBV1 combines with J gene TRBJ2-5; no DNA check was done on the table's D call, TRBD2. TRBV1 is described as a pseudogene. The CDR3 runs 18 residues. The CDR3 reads CTSSQDPRGRILRETQYF. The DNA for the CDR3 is TGCACCAGCAGCCAAGATCCCCGCGGGAGGATTCTTCGGGAGACCCAGTACTTC.

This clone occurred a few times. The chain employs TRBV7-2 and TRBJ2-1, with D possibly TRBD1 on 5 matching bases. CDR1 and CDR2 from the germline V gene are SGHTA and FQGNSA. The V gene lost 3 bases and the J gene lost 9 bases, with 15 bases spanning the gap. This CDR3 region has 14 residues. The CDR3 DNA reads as TGTGCCAGCAGCTTCCCCCAAGCTACAGGTGAGCAGTTCTTC. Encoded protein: CASSFPQATGEQFF.

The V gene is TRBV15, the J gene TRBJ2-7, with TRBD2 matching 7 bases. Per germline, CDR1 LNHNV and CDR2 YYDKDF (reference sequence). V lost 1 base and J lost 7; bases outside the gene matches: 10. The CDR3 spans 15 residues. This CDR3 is CATSRGISGGLEQYF. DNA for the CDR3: TGTGCCACCAGCAGAGGGATATCGGGGGGACTGGAGCAGTACTTC.

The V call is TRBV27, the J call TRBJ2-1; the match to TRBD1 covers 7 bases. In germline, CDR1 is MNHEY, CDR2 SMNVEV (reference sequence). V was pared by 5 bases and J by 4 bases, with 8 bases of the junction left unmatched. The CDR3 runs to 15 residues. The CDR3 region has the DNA TGTGCCAGCAGTAAAATCGACAGGGTTTACAATGAGCAGTTCTTC. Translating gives CASSKIDRVYNEQFF.

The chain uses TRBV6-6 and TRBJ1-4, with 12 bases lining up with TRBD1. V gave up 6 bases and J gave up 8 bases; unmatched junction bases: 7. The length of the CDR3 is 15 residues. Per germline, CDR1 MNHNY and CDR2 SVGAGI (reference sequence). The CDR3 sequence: CASRGTGGVIEKLFF. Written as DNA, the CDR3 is TGTGCCAGCAGGGGGACAGGGGGCGTCATCGAAAAACTGTTTTTT.

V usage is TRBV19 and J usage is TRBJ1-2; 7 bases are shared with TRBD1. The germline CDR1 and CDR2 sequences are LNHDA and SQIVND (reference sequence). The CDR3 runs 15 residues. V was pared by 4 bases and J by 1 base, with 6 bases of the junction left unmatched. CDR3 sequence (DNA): TGTGCCAGTAGTAAAGGCAGGGGGGTTAACTATGGCTACACCTTC. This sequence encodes CASSKGRGVNYGYTF.

CDR3 loop: CASRARGGQDEQFF. The CDR3 DNA is TGTGCCAGTAGGGCCCGAGGAGGCCAGGATGAGCAGTTCTTC. The chain couples TRBV19 to TRBJ2-1, with D tentatively TRBD2 (5 bases). Trimming took 6 bases from V and 8 from J, leaving 17 bases between them. Germline V gives CDR1 LNHDA, CDR2 SQIVND (reference sequence). The CDR3 runs to 14 residues.

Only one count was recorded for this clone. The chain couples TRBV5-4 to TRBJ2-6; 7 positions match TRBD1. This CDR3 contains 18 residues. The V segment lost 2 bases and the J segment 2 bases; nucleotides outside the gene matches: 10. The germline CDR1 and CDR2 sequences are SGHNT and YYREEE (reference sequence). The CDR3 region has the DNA TGTGCCAGCAGCTTTGGCGGCAGGGGGACCCCTGGGGCCAACGTCCTGACTTTC. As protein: CASSFGGRGTPGANVLTF.

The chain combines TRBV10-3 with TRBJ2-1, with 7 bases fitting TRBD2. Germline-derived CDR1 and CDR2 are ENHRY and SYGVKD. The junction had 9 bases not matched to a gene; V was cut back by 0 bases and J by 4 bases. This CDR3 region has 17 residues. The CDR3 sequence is CAISESWASGDYNEQFF. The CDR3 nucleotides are TGTGCCATCAGTGAGTCCTGGGCTAGCGGAGATTACAATGAGCAGTTCTTC.

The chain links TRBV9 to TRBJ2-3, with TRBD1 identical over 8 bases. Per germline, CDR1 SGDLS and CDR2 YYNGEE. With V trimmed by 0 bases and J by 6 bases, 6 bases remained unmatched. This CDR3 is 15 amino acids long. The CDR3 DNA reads TGTGCCAGCAGCGTAGCTGGGGGACAGGTCGATACGCAGTATTTT. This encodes CASSVAGGQVDTQYF.

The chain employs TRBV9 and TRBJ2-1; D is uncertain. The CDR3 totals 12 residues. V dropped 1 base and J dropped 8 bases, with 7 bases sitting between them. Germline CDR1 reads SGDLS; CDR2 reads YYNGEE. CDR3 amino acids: CASSVSGHEQFF. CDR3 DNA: TGTGCCAGCAGCGTAAGTGGGCATGAGCAGTTCTTC.

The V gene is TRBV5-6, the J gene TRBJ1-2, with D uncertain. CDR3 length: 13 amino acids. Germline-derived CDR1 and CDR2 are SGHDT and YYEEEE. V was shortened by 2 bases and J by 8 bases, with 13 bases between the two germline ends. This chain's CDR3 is CASSLNNPRGYTF. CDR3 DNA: TGTGCCAGCAGCTTAAACAATCCAAGAGGCTACACCTTC. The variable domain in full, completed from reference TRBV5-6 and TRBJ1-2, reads DAGVTQSPTHLIKTRGQQVTLRCSPKSGHDTVSWYQQALGQGPQFIFQYYEEEERQRGNFPDRFSGHQFPNYSSELNVNALLLGDSALYLCASSLNNPRGYTFGSGTRLTVV.

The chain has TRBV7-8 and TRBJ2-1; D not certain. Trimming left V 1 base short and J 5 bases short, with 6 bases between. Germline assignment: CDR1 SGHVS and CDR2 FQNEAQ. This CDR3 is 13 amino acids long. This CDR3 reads CASSLDRHNEQFF. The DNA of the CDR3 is TGTGCCAGCAGCTTAGACAGACACAATGAGCAGTTCTTC.

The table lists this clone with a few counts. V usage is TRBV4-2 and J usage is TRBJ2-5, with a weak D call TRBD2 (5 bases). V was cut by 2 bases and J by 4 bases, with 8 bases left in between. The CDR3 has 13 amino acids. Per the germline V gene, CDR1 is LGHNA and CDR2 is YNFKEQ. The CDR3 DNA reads TGTGCCAGCAGCCAACGAGGAGGAGAGACCCAGTACTTC. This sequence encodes CASSQRGGETQYF.